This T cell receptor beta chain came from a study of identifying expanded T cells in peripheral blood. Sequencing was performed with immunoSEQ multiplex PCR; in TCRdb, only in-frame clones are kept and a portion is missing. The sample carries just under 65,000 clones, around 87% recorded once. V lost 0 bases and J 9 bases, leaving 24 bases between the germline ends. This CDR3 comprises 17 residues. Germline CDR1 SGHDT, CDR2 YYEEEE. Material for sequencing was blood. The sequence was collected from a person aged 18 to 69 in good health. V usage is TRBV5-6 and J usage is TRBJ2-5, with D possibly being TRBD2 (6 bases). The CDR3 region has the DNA TGTGCCAGCAGCTTGGCCCTTCTAGCTGGGCTGGCGGGGCCCCAGTACTTC. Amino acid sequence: CASSLALLAGLAGPQYF. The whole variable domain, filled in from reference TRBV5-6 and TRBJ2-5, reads DAGVTQSPTHLIKTRGQQVTLRCSPKSGHDTVSWYQQALGQGPQFIFQYYEEEERQRGNFPDRFSGHQFPNYSSELNVNALLLGDSALYLCASSLALLAGLAGPQYFGPGTRLLVL.